This T cell receptor beta chain is drawn from a study of T cells after yellow fever vaccination. A note on this clonotype: Its antigen remains unknown.

The TCR cDNA carried a universal primer site and UMIs from 5'RACE template switching. Using its own MiXCR run on the 5' RACE reads, TCRdb lists one record per CDR3 protein. Of about 140,000 distinct CDR3 sequences in the sample, under 8% were seen once. General study findings and limits: Among primary-vaccination clones, most reappeared after the booster, at 95% to 96% for CD4 and roughly 90% for CD8. FACS-sorted repertoires could contain abundant clonotypes contaminating from the bulk population. Clonotypes found in both CD4 and CD8 compartments made up a small share.

This receptor was obtained from a man aged 30-40 years who received the YFV17D yellow fever vaccine. The material was CD4+ T cells sorted from PBMCs, obtained 10 days after the yellow fever booster vaccination.

CDR3 nucleotide sequence: TGTGCCAGCAGATACAGGGGCGGAGGCGGGGCCAACGTCCTGACTTTC. Its translation is CASRYRGGGGANVLTF. The genes are TRBV7-2 and TRBJ2-6; 7 bases align to TRBD1. Germline V gene data show CDR1 as SGHTA and CDR2 as FQGNSA. CDR3 length: 16 amino acids. V was clipped by 6 bases and J by 4 bases; unmatched bases: 9.